A selection of T cell receptor beta chains follows, all from one sample in a study of pediatric ulcerative colitis. The repertoire was sequenced with immunoSEQ multiplex PCR; TCRdb's copy has only in-frame clones and lacks some. The sample records over 10,000 clones, roughly three quarters being singletons. Sequencing used gut tissue. All receptors come from a boy aged 5-17 years who was a control in a study of pediatric ulcerative colitis. Both conserved end residues are part of each CDR3. A D gene is named only where the DNA matches it firmly. Clone size is shown for a subset of rows, as once, few, many or a class of expanded clone.

clone_size,v_call,j_call,d_call,cdr3_nt,cdr3_aa
NA,TRBV4-2,TRBJ1-2,TRBD1,TGTGCCAGCAGCCACCCCGACGACAGGGCCTCCAATGGCTACACCTTC,CASSHPDDRASNGYTF
NA,TRBV6-1,TRBJ1-2,NA,TGTGCCAGCACCCCTAGGGTTGATTTTTATGGCTACACCTTC,CASTPRVDFYGYTF
NA,TRBV18,TRBJ2-7,NA,TGTGCCAGCTCACCACCGGCTACCCAGGGTTTTCTTTACTCCTACGAGCAGTACTTC,CASSPPATQGFLYSYEQYF
NA,TRBV7-2,TRBJ2-5,NA,TGTGCCAGCAGCCAAAAGGCTAGCTACGGGGAGACCCAGTACTTC,CASSQKASYGETQYF
NA,TRBV6-5,TRBJ1-2,TRBD1,TGTGCCAGCAGAGCCACAGGGGGAGGCTACACCTTC,CASRATGGGYTF
NA,TRBV6-1,TRBJ2-1,TRBD1,TGTGCCAGCAGGCCCCCGGGACAGGGGGCCAAGGAGCAGTTCTTC,CASRPPGQGAKEQFF
few,TRBV27,TRBJ2-7,NA,TGTGCCAGCAGTTTGGGAAGAGGGCCCATCGACCCCTACGAGCAGTACTTC,CASSLGRGPIDPYEQYF
NA,TRBV14,TRBJ1-2,NA,TGTGCCAGCAGCTTACCAGGGAGGGGCTATGGCTACACCTTC,CASSLPGRGYGYTF
few,TRBV29-1,TRBJ1-2,NA,TGCAGCGTTGAAGACGATACACTATATGGCTACACCTTC,CSVEDDTLYGYTF
NA,TRBV19,TRBJ2-2,NA,TGTGCCAGTAGTCCGGACTCCAGGGTGTTAACCGGGGAGCTGTTTTTT,CASSPDSRVLTGELFF
NA,TRBV11-3,TRBJ2-1,NA,TGTGCCAGCAGCTTAGAGGGCAGGGTAAGGGAGCAGTTCTTC,CASSLEGRVREQFF
NA,TRBV19,TRBJ1-3,NA,TGTGCCACCCGAGAGGCTACCTCTGGAAACACCATATATTTT,CATREATSGNTIYF
NA,TRBV5-1,TRBJ1-1,TRBD1,TGCGCCAGCAGCCCCCAACCGGGACAGGCGTCGAACACTGAAGCTTTCTTT,CASSPQPGQASNTEAFF
few,TRBV29-1,TRBJ1-4,NA,TGCAGCGTTTCCTTTTCCCCAACTAATGAAAAACTGTTTTTT,CSVSFSPTNEKLFF
NA,TRBV10-3,TRBJ2-7,NA,TGTGCCATCAGATTAAAGGACGGCTACGAGCAGTACTTC,CAIRLKDGYEQYF
NA,TRBV6-6,TRBJ2-7,NA,TGTGCCAGCAGTTACTCCAGGGGCTTCTACGAGCAGTACTTC,CASSYSRGFYEQYF
once,TRBV11-3,TRBJ1-1,NA,TGTGCCAGCAGCTTAGATAGGGTAACTGAAGCTTTCTTT,CASSLDRVTEAFF